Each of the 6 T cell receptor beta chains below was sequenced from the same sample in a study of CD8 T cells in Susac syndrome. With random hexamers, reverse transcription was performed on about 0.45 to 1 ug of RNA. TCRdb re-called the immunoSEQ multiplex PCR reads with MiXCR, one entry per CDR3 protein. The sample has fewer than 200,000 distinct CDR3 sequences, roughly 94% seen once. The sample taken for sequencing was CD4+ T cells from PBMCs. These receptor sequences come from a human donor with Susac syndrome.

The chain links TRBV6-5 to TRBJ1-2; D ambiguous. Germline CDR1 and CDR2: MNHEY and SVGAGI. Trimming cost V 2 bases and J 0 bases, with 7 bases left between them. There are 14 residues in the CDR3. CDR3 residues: CASSYGLANYGYTF. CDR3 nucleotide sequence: TGTGCCAGCAGTTACGGCCTAGCTAACTATGGCTACACCTTC.

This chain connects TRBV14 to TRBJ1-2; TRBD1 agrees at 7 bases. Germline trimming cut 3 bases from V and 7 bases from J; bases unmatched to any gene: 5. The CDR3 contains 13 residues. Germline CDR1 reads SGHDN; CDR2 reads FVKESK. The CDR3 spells CASSHDDRVGYTF. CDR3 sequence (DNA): TGTGCCAGCAGCCATGATGACAGGGTTGGCTACACCTTC.

The DNA for the CDR3 is TGTGCCAGCTCACCAGCAGGGAAGCATGAGCAGTTCTTC. Protein product: CASSPAGKHEQFF. V is TRBV18 and J is TRBJ2-1, with D possibly matching TRBD1 (5 bases). Germline-derived CDR1 and CDR2 are KGHSH and LQKENI. The CDR3 runs 13 residues. V was clipped by 2 bases and J by 8 bases, with 10 bases between them.

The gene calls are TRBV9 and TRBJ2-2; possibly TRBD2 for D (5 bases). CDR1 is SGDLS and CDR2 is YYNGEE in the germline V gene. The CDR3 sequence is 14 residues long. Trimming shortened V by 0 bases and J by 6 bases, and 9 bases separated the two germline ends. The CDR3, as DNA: TGTGCCAGCAGCGTAGACACGGGGTCCGGGGAGCTGTTTTTT. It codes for CASSVDTGSGELFF.

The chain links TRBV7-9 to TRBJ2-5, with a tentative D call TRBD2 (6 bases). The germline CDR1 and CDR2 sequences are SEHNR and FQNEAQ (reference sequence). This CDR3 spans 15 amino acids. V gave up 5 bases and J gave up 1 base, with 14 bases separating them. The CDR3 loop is CASSTSGSGQETQYF. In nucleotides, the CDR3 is TGTGCCAGCAGCACCTCTGGTAGCGGCCAAGAGACCCAGTACTTC.

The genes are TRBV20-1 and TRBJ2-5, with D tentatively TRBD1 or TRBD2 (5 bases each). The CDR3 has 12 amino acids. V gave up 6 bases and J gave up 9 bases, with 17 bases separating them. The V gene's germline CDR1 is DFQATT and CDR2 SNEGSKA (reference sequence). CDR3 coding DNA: TGCAGTGCAAGGTTGGGGGTCGGGGCCCAGTACTTC. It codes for CSARLGVGAQYF.